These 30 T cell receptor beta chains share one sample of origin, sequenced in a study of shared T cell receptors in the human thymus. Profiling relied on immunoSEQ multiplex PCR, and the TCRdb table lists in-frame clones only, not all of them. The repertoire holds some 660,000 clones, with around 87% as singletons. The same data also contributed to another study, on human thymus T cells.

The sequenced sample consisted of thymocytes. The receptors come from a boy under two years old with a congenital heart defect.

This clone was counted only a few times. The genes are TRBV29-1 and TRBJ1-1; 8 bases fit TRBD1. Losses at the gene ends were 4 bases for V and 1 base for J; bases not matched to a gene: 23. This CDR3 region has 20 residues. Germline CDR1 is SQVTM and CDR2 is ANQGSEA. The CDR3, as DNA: TGCAGCGTTGCCGGCGGAATCCCGGGACAGGAACCGAGGGAGAACACTGAAGCTTTCTTT. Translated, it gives CSVAGGIPGQEPRENTEAFF.

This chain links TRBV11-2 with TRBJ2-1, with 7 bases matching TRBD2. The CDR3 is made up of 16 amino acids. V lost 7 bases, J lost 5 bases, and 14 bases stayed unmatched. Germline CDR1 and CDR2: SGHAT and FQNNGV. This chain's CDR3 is CASNTMGGLLHNEQFF. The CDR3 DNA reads TGTGCCAGCAATACTATGGGGGGGTTACTTCACAATGAGCAGTTCTTC.

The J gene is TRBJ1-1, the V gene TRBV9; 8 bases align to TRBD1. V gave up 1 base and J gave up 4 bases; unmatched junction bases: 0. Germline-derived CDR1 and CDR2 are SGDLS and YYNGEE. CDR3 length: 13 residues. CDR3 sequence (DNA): TGTGCCAGCAGCGTAACAGGGGGCACTGAAGCTTTCTTT. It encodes CASSVTGGTEAFF.

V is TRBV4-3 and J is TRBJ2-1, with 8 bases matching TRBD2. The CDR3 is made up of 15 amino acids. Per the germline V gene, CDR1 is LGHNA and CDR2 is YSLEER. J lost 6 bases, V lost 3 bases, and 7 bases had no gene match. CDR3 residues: CASSHYSGNGNEQFF. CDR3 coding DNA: TGCGCCAGCAGCCACTATAGCGGGAATGGCAATGAGCAGTTCTTC.

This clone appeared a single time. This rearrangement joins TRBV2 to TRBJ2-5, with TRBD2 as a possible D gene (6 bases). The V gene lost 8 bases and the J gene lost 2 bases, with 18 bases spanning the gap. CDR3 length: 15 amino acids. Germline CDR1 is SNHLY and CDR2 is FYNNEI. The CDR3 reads CASSTWGDGQETQYF. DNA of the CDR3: TGTGCCAGCTCCACGTGGGGGGATGGACAAGAGACCCAGTACTTC.

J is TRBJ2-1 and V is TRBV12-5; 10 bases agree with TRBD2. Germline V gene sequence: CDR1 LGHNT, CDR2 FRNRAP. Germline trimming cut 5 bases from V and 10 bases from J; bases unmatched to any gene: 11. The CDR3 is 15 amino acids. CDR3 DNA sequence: TGTGCTAGTGGTCTGTCCATAGCGGGAGGTATCGAGCAGTTCTTC. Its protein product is CASGLSIAGGIEQFF.

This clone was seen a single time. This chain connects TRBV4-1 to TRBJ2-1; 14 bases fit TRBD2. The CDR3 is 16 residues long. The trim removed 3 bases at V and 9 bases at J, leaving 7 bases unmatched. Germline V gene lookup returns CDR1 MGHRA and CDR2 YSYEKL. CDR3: CASSHGTSGREGEQFF. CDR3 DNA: TGCGCCAGCAGCCACGGGACTAGCGGGAGAGAGGGTGAGCAGTTCTTC.

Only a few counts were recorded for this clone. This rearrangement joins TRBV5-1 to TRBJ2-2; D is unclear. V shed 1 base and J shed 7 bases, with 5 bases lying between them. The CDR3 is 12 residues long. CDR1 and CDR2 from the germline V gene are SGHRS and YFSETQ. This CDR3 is CASSLKHGELFF. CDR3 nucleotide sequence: TGCGCCAGCAGCTTGAAACACGGGGAGCTGTTTTTT.

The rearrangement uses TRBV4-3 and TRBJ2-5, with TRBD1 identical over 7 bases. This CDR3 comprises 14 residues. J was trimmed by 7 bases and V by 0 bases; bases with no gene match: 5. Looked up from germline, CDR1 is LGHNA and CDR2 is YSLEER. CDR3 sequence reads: CASSQDGGQMTQYF. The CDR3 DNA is TGCGCCAGCAGCCAAGATGGGGGACAGATGACCCAGTACTTC.

As DNA, the CDR3 is TGCGCCAGCAGCCAAAGCCGAGACATCCGGGAGACCCAGTACTTC. Translating it yields CASSQSRDIRETQYF. V gene TRBV4-1 combines with J gene TRBJ2-5; no definite D call. There are 15 residues in the CDR3. V was shortened by 2 bases and J by 5 bases, with 15 bases between the two germline ends. CDR1 and CDR2 (germline): MGHRA, YSYEKL.

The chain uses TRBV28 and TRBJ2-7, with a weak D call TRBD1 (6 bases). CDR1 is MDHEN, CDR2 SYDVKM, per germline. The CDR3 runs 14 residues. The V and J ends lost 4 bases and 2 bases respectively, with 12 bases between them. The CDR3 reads CASSSRQAPYEQYF. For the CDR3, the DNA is TGTGCCAGCAGTTCCCGACAGGCCCCCTACGAGCAGTACTTC.

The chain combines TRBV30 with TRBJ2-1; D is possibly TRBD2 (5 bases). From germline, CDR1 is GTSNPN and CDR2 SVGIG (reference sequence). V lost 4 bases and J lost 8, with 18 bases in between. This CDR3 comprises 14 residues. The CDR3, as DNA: TGTGCCTGGAAACGGCGGGTTGGAGGATATGAGCAGTTCTTC. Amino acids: CAWKRRVGGYEQFF.

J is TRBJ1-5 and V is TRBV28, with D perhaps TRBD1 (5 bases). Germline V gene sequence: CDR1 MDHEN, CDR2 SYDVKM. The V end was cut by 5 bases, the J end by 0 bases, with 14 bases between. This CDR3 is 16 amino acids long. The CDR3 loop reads CASSPKHGHSNQPQHF. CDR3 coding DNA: TGTGCCAGCAGTCCGAAACACGGACATAGCAATCAGCCCCAGCATTTT.

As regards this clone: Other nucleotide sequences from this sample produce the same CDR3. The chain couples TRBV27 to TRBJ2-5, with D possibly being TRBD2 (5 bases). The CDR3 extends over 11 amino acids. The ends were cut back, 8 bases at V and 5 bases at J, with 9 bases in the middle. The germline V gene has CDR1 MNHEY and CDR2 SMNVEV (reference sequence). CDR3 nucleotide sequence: TGTGCCAGCCGGACGGGGGAGACCCAGTACTTC. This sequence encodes CASRTGETQYF.

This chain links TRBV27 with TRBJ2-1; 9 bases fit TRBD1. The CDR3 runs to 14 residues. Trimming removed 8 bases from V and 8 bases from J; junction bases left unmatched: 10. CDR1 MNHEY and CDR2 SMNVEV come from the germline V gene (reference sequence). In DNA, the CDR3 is TGTGCCAGCGATACCCGGGACAGGGTGGATGAGCAGTTCTTC. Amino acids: CASDTRDRVDEQFF.

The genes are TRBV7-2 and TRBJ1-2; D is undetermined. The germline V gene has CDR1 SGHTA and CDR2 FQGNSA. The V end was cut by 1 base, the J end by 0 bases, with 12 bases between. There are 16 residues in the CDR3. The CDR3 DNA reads TGTGCCAGCAGCTTAGGGTCTCGAGGAGCTAACTATGGCTACACCTTC. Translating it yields CASSLGSRGANYGYTF. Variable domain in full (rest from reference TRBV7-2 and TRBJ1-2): GAGVSQSPSNKVTEKGKDVELRCDPISGHTALYWYRQSLGQGLEFLIYFQGNSAPDKSGLPSDRFSAERTGGSVSTLTIQRTQQEDSAVYLCASSLGSRGANYGYTFGSGTRLTVV.

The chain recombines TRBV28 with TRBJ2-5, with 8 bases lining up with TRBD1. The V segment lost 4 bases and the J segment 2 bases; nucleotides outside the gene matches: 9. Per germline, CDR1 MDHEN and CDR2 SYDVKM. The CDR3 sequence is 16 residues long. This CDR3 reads CASSWGQARVQETQYF. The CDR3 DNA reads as TGTGCCAGCAGTTGGGGACAGGCCCGGGTACAAGAGACCCAGTACTTC.

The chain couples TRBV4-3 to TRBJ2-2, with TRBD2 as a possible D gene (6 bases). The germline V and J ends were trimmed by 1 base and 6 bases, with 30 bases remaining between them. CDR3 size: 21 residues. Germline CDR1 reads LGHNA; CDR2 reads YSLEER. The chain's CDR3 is CASSQATLGNSTDGGPGELFF. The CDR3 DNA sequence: TGCGCCAGCAGCCAAGCGACTCTGGGGAACTCGACAGACGGGGGTCCCGGGGAGCTGTTTTTT.

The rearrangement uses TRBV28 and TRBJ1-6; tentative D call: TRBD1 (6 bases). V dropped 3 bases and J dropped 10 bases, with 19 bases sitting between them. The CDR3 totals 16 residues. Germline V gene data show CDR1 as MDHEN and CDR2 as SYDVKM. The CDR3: CASSFSIRGFGSPLHF. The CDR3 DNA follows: TGTGCCAGCAGTTTCTCCATCAGGGGATTTGGGTCACCCCTCCACTTT.

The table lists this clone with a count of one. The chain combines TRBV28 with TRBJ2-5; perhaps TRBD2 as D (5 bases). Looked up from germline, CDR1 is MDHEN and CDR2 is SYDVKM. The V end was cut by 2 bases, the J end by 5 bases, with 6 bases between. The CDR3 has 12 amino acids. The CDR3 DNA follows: TGTGCCAGCAGTTTACAGCGGGAGACCCAGTACTTC. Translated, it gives CASSLQRETQYF.

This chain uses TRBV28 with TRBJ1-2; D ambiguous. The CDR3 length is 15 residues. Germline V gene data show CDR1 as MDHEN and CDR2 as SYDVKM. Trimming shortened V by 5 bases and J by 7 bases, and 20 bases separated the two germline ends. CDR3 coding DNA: TGTGCCAGCAGTCAACCGGCTCGGGTTTGCGGTGGCTACACCTTC. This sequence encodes CASSQPARVCGGYTF.

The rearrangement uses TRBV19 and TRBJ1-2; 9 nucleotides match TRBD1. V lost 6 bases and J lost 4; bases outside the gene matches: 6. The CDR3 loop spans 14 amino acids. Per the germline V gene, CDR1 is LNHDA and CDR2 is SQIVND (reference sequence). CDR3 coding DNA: TGTGCCAGTAGCGTACAGGGGGCCAGCTATGGCTACACCTTC. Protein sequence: CASSVQGASYGYTF.

The CDR3 nucleotides are TGCGCCAGCAGCCAAGATAGGGGGACATACCACCGGGCGCCCGGGGAGCTGTTTTTT. This sequence encodes CASSQDRGTYHRAPGELFF. The gene calls are TRBV4-3 and TRBJ2-2, with D tentatively TRBD1 (6 bases). The CDR3 runs 19 residues. From germline, CDR1 is LGHNA and CDR2 YSLEER. Trimming took 0 bases from V and 6 from J, leaving 23 bases between them.

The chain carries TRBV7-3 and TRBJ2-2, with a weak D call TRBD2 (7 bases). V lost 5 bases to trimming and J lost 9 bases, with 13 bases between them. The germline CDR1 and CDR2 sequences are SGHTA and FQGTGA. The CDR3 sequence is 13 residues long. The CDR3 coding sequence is TGTGCCAGCAGCCCCGGGGGGCACCGGGAGCTGTTTTTT. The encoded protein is CASSPGGHRELFF.

CDR3 protein: CASSIGQGEANVLTF. The CDR3 nucleotides are TGTGCCAGCAGCATAGGACAGGGAGAGGCCAACGTCCTGACTTTC. The chain employs TRBV5-4 and TRBJ2-6; 8 bases are a match to TRBD1. The CDR3 is 15 amino acids. Trimming took 4 bases from V and 6 from J; bases not matched to a gene: 6. Germline CDR1 reads SGHNT; CDR2 reads YYREEE (reference sequence).

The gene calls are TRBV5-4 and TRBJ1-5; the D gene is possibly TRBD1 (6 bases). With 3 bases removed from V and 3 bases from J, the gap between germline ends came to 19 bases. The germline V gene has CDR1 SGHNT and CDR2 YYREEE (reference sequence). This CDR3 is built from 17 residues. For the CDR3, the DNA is TGTGCCAGCAGCTCGCCCATCGGACAGTCTATCAATCAGCCCCAGCATTTT. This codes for CASSSPIGQSINQPQHF.

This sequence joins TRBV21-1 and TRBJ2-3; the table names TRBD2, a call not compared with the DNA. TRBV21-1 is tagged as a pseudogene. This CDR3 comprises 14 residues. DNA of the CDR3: TGTGCCAGCAGCAAAGCGCGGACTAGCGGGATGCAGTATTTT. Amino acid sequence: CASSKARTSGMQYF.

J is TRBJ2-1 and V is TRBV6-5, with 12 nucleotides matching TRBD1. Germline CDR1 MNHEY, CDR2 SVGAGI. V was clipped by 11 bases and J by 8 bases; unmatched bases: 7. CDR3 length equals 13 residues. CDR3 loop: CAVMGTGGDEQFF. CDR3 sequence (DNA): TGTGCCGTTATGGGGACAGGGGGCGATGAGCAGTTCTTC.

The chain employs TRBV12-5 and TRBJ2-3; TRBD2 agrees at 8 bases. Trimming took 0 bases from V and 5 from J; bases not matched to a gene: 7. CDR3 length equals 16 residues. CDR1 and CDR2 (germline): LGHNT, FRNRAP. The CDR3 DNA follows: TGTGCTAGTGGTTTGGTCCCCGGGGGGGTGGTAGATACGCAGTATTTT. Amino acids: CASGLVPGGVVDTQYF.

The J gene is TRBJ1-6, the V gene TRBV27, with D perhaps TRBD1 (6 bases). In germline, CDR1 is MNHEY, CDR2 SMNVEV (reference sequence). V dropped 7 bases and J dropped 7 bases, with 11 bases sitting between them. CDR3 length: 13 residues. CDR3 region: CASKGHPNSPLHF. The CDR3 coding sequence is TGTGCCAGCAAGGGACACCCCAATTCACCCCTCCACTTT.